This passage covers 16 T cell receptor beta chains from one sample sequenced in a study of regulatory T cells in long-lasting Graves disease. Researchers made TCR beta libraries by using iRepertoire HTBI primers and running Arm-PCR on CDR3 regions. In TCRdb, the multiplex PCR reads were re-called with MiXCR into one record per CDR3 protein. The table shows some 240,000 distinct CDR3 sequences, with roughly 20% occurring only once. The time point is: newly diagnosed GD, antithyroid drugs for less than 3 months. There was RNA extracted from PBMCs, and the TCR library was made from it. These sequences were also reported in another study, on T cells in Graves' hyperthyroidism and ophthalmopathy.

The source material was peripheral blood mononuclear cells (PBMCs), sampled at new diagnosis, from a patient treated with antithyroid drugs. The receptors originated from a woman aged 25 to 45 with Graves disease.

This clonotype was seen ten or more times. The rearrangement uses TRBV6-1 and TRBJ1-1; D gene uncertain. The ends were cut back, 8 bases at V and 5 bases at J, with 21 bases in the middle. This CDR3 is built from 15 residues. CDR1 is MNHNS, CDR2 SASEGT, per germline. The CDR3 protein is CASPRSPHARTEAFF. The CDR3 DNA is TGTGCCAGCCCTAGGTCGCCCCACGCGAGAACTGAAGCTTTCTTT.

A remark on this clonotype: Possible read error: a much larger clone is one base away. The chain joins TRBV12-3 or TRBV12-4 to TRBJ1-5, with D unresolved. The CDR3 runs to 14 residues. The DNA of the CDR3 is TGTGCCAGCAGTTTTGGCCAGGTCAATCAGCCCCGGCATTTT. It is translated as CASSFGQVNQPRHF.

The chain carries TRBV6-1 and TRBJ2-2, with D tentatively TRBD1 or TRBD2 (5 bases each). Trimming took 5 bases from V and 4 from J, leaving 14 bases between them. Germline CDR1 is MNHNS and CDR2 is SASEGT. The CDR3 length is 15 residues. Written as DNA, the CDR3 is TGTGCCAGCAGTCGGGGCGACGGTGGCACCGGGGAGCTGTTTTTT. It is translated as CASSRGDGGTGELFF.

The chain uses TRBV2 and TRBJ2-7; 10 bases are shared with TRBD1. Germline V gives CDR1 SNHLY, CDR2 FYNNEI. Unmatched junction bases numbered 7, after V lost 1 base and J lost 7 bases. The CDR3 is 15 residues long. The CDR3: CASSEEGTGAGEQYF. The CDR3 DNA reads as TGTGCCAGCAGTGAAGAGGGGACAGGGGCGGGGGAGCAGTACTTC.

The J gene is TRBJ1-5, the V gene TRBV5-1, with D unclear. The CDR3 covers 15 residues. Per germline, CDR1 SGHRS and CDR2 YFSETQ. Trimming left V 0 bases short and J 4 bases short, with 11 bases between. The CDR3 DNA follows: TGCGCCAGCAGCTTGGAGGGCACCTCGAATCAGCCCCAGCATTTT. It encodes CASSLEGTSNQPQHF.

V usage is TRBV9 and J usage is TRBJ2-1, with 8 bases matching TRBD2. The CDR3 covers 15 residues. V lost 3 bases to trimming and J lost 3 bases; unmatched junction nucleotides: 5. The germline CDR1 and CDR2 sequences are SGDLS and YYNGEE. This chain's CDR3 is CASSADRGGYNEQFF. CDR3 DNA: TGTGCCAGCAGCGCTGACCGGGGGGGCTACAATGAGCAGTTCTTC.

This clonotype was observed a handful of times. The V call is TRBV6-1, the J call TRBJ2-2; 8 nucleotides align to TRBD1. The CDR3 loop spans 15 amino acids. Germline loops: CDR1 MNHNS, CDR2 SASEGT. After removal of 4 bases from V and 7 bases from J, the junction contained 8 bases not matched to a gene. Written as DNA, the CDR3 is TGTGCCAGCAGTGCTGGACAGGGAGCGATCGGGGAGCTGTTTTTT. Translated: CASSAGQGAIGELFF.

This sequence joins TRBV4-1 and TRBJ2-1; 7 nucleotides match TRBD1. The CDR3 totals 16 residues. V was clipped by 0 bases and J by 2 bases; unmatched bases: 4. Per germline, CDR1 MGHRA and CDR2 YSYEKL. The CDR3 bases are TGCGCCAGCAGCCAAGATCGTACAGGGGCCTACAATGAGCAGTTCTTC. Translating gives CASSQDRTGAYNEQFF.

In this sample, this clonotype turned up many times. The gene calls are TRBV3-1 and TRBJ1-4; a possible D gene is TRBD1 (5 bases). This CDR3 is built from 16 residues. V lost 0 bases, J lost 10 bases, and 18 bases lay in between. Germline CDR1 is LGHDT and CDR2 is YNNKEL (reference sequence). In DNA, the CDR3 is TGTGCCAGCAGCCAAGACCGGGGCCCAGTCAGCCGAAAACTGTTTTTT. Amino acids: CASSQDRGPVSRKLFF.

There are a few counts of this clonotype. The junction differs from germline at one of its ends, possibly a read error. The V and J genes are TRBV28 and TRBJ1-2; 7 bases match TRBD1. The CDR3 consists of 17 residues. The germline V gene has CDR1 MDHEN and CDR2 SYDVKM. CDR3 DNA: TGTGCCAGCAGCAAGGGACAGACCAAGAAAACTGGCAATGGCTGCACCTTC. Translation: CASSKGQTKKTGNGCTF.

A single count supports this clonotype. The chain recombines TRBV12-3 or TRBV12-4 with TRBJ2-7; D remains unclear. The CDR3 spans 13 residues. Trimming stripped 3 bases from V and 5 bases from J, with 11 bases between. The CDR3 region has the DNA TGTGCCAGCAGTTTCGGCACTGGCCACGAGCAGTACTTC. This gives the protein CASSFGTGHEQYF.

This clonotype showed up many times. The chain is built from TRBV7-9 and TRBJ1-2, with D possibly TRBD1 on 5 matching bases. Trimming shortened V by 7 bases and J by 3 bases, and 15 bases separated the two germline ends. The CDR3 covers 14 residues. From germline, CDR1 is SEHNR and CDR2 FQNEAQ (reference sequence). For the CDR3, the DNA is TGTGCCAGCACCTACCAGGGAATGGACTATGGCTACACCTTC. This sequence encodes CASTYQGMDYGYTF.

A word on this clonotype: One base separates it from a far larger clone, so it is likely a read error. The CDR3 region is CASSTRGGAGELFF. DNA of the CDR3: TGTGCCAGCAGCACCCGGGGGGGTGCCGGGGAGCTGTTTTTT. The chain links TRBV11-1 to TRBJ2-2, with 8 bases lining up with TRBD2. Germline lookup yields CDR1 SGHAT and CDR2 FQDESV (reference sequence). J gave up 6 bases and V 5 bases, and 5 bases lay outside the gene matches. The CDR3 is 14 amino acids.

In its sample, this clonotype was seen many times. The chain joins TRBV20-1 to TRBJ1-5; D is perhaps TRBD1 (5 bases). This CDR3 spans 16 amino acids. The germline V and J ends were trimmed by 6 bases and 0 bases, with 18 bases remaining between them. Germline V gene data show CDR1 as DFQATT and CDR2 as SNEGSKA (reference sequence). The CDR3 loop is CSAKDIRSYSNQPQHF. The DNA for the CDR3 is TGCAGTGCCAAGGACATCCGGAGTTATAGCAATCAGCCCCAGCATTTT.

This clonotype has a count of ten or more. V is TRBV15 and J is TRBJ1-4; D gene uncertain. In germline, CDR1 is LNHNV, CDR2 YYDKDF (reference sequence). The CDR3 runs to 13 residues. V lost 0 bases and J 7 bases, leaving 6 bases between the germline ends. The CDR3 region is CATSRDHGEKLFF. CDR3 DNA: TGTGCCACCAGCAGAGATCACGGTGAAAAACTGTTTTTT.

This chain connects TRBV5-4 to TRBJ1-2, with D perhaps TRBD1 (5 bases). Trimming removed 0 bases at V and 2 bases at J, with 11 bases between. The germline gives CDR1 SGHNT, CDR2 YYREEE (reference sequence). There are 15 residues in the CDR3. The CDR3 coding sequence is TGTGCCAGCAGCTTGGGCGGCCGGGGGAACTATGGCTACACCTTC. This translates into CASSLGGRGNYGYTF.